These T cell receptor beta chains were read from a single sample in a study of CD8+CD57+ T cells in acquired aplastic anemia. Using its own MiXCR run on the reads, TCRdb lists one record per CDR3 protein. Of some 150,000 distinct CDR3 sequences in the sample, approximately 41% were seen once. The sample was sorted CD4+, CD8+, or CD8+CD57+ T cells (not recorded which) from PBMCs. The receptors originated from a human donor in good health, serving as a control. Both conserved end residues are part of each CDR3. A D gene is named only where the DNA matches it firmly. Expanded clones are given a class, and other clones once, few, many or no size at all.

j_call: TRBJ2-2
v_call: TRBV29-1
d_call: .
clone_size: .
cdr3_aa: CSVASSGELFF
cdr3_nt: TGCAGCGTTGCGTCCTCCGGGGAGCTGTTTTTT

j_call: TRBJ1-1
v_call: TRBV5-1
d_call: .
clone_size: many
cdr3_aa: CASSQTERRNTEAFF
cdr3_nt: TGCGCCAGCAGTCAAACAGAGAGGAGGAACACTGAAGCTTTCTTT

j_call: TRBJ2-5
v_call: TRBV7-8
d_call: .
clone_size: few
cdr3_aa: CASSSRAQETQYF
cdr3_nt: TGTGCCAGCAGCTCTAGGGCCCAAGAGACCCAGTACTTC

j_call: TRBJ2-7
v_call: TRBV7-2
d_call: .
clone_size: many
cdr3_aa: CASSFRDPSYEQYF
cdr3_nt: TGTGCCAGCAGCTTCCGGGACCCTTCCTACGAGCAGTACTTC

j_call: TRBJ1-4
v_call: TRBV15
d_call: .
clone_size: .
cdr3_aa: CATSSRPLGKLFF
cdr3_nt: TGTGCCACCAGCTCCCGCCCGTTGGGAAAACTGTTTTTT

j_call: TRBJ2-1
v_call: TRBV20-1
d_call: .
clone_size: many
cdr3_aa: CSASGGSSDEQFF
cdr3_nt: TGCAGTGCTAGTGGTGGGAGTTCGGATGAGCAGTTCTTC

j_call: TRBJ2-3
v_call: TRBV24-1
d_call: .
clone_size: .
cdr3_aa: CATSEALTDTQYF
cdr3_nt: TGTGCCACCAGTGAGGCCCTCACAGATACGCAGTATTTT

j_call: TRBJ2-3
v_call: TRBV5-1
d_call: .
clone_size: many
cdr3_aa: CASSLAGGPSTDTQYF
cdr3_nt: TGCGCCAGCAGCTTGGCAGGGGGGCCTAGCACAGATACGCAGTATTTT

j_call: TRBJ2-7
v_call: TRBV19
d_call: .
clone_size: .
cdr3_aa: CASRPLANSYEQYF
cdr3_nt: TGTGCCAGTAGACCTCTAGCCAATTCCTACGAGCAGTACTTC

j_call: TRBJ1-2
v_call: TRBV2
d_call: .
clone_size: once
cdr3_aa: CASSDLGEYYGYTF
cdr3_nt: TGTGCCAGCAGTGATCTGGGGGAATACTATGGCTACACCTTC

j_call: TRBJ1-2
v_call: TRBV19
d_call: .
clone_size: many
cdr3_aa: CASNRRHRNYGYTF
cdr3_nt: TGTGCCAGTAACCGCCGACATCGAAACTATGGCTACACCTTC

j_call: TRBJ2-5
v_call: TRBV15
d_call: .
clone_size: .
cdr3_aa: CATSRAVQETQYF
cdr3_nt: TGTGCCACCAGCAGAGCAGTACAAGAGACCCAGTACTTC

j_call: TRBJ2-7
v_call: TRBV2
d_call: .
clone_size: .
cdr3_aa: CASYARGESYEQYF
cdr3_nt: TGTGCCAGCTATGCAAGGGGGGAGTCCTACGAGCAGTACTTC

j_call: TRBJ1-5
v_call: TRBV19
d_call: .
clone_size: few
cdr3_aa: CATNARHTGGNHYSNQPQHF
cdr3_nt: TGTGCCACCAATGCCCGTCACACCGGGGGGAACCATTATAGCAATCAGCCCCAGCATTTT

j_call: TRBJ1-1
v_call: TRBV5-1
d_call: .
clone_size: once
cdr3_aa: CASSASGNTEAFF
cdr3_nt: TGCGCCAGCAGCGCGTCGGGCAACACTGAAGCTTTCTTT

j_call: TRBJ1-2
v_call: TRBV3-1
d_call: .
clone_size: .
cdr3_aa: CASSQTSKGADGYTF
cdr3_nt: TGTGCCAGCAGCCAGACGTCCAAGGGCGCCGATGGCTACACCTTC

j_call: TRBJ1-2
v_call: TRBV24-1
d_call: TRBD1
clone_size: .
cdr3_aa: CATSDHGQGNYGYTF
cdr3_nt: TGTGCCACCAGTGACCACGGACAGGGGAACTATGGCTACACCTTC

j_call: TRBJ1-6
v_call: TRBV5-1
d_call: .
clone_size: many
cdr3_aa: CASSSGANSPLHF
cdr3_nt: TGCGCCAGCAGCTCGGGGGCGAATTCACCCCTCCACTTT

j_call: TRBJ1-6
v_call: TRBV20-1
d_call: .
clone_size: many
cdr3_aa: CSARDPAESSYNSPLHF
cdr3_nt: TGCAGTGCTAGAGATCCGGCGGAAAGCTCCTATAATTCACCCCTCCACTTT

j_call: TRBJ2-2
v_call: TRBV6-1
d_call: .
clone_size: many
cdr3_aa: CASSVFSGELFF
cdr3_nt: TGTGCCAGCAGTGTCTTTTCCGGGGAGCTGTTTTTT

j_call: TRBJ2-1
v_call: TRBV6-1
d_call: TRBD1
clone_size: few
cdr3_aa: CASRTTGQGGSYNEQFF
cdr3_nt: TGTGCCAGCAGAACTACCGGACAGGGCGGCTCCTACAATGAGCAGTTCTTC

j_call: TRBJ2-7
v_call: TRBV19
d_call: .
clone_size: many
cdr3_aa: CASTATGRVDEQYF
cdr3_nt: TGTGCCAGTACCGCGACAGGGAGGGTGGACGAGCAGTACTTC

j_call: TRBJ2-1
v_call: TRBV19
d_call: TRBD1
clone_size: many
cdr3_aa: CATLATTGVGEQFF
cdr3_nt: TGTGCCACCCTAGCAACCACAGGGGTAGGAGAGCAGTTCTTC

j_call: TRBJ2-7
v_call: TRBV4-1
d_call: .
clone_size: many
cdr3_aa: CASSQEFTTLSGLYEQYF
cdr3_nt: TGCGCCAGCAGCCAAGAATTTACCACCCTTAGCGGTCTCTACGAGCAGTACTTC

j_call: TRBJ2-2
v_call: TRBV20-1
d_call: .
clone_size: many
cdr3_aa: CSANGGVNTGELFF
cdr3_nt: TGCAGTGCTAATGGTGGAGTTAACACCGGGGAGCTGTTTTTT

j_call: TRBJ1-1
v_call: TRBV15
d_call: .
clone_size: many
cdr3_aa: CATSRDRGLNTEAFF
cdr3_nt: TGTGCCACCAGCAGAGATCGGGGATTGAACACTGAAGCTTTCTTT

j_call: TRBJ1-5
v_call: TRBV12-3/TRBV12-4
d_call: .
clone_size: many
cdr3_aa: CASTNGQGLNQPQHF
cdr3_nt: TGTGCCAGCACCAACGGGCAGGGGCTGAATCAGCCCCAGCATTTT

j_call: TRBJ1-2
v_call: TRBV12-3/TRBV12-4
d_call: TRBD1
clone_size: .
cdr3_aa: CASSDRDGYTF
cdr3_nt: TGTGCCAGCAGCGACAGGGATGGCTACACCTTC

j_call: TRBJ1-4
v_call: TRBV12-3/TRBV12-4
d_call: TRBD1
clone_size: .
cdr3_aa: CATGQGAPSNEKLFF
cdr3_nt: TGTGCCACCGGCCAGGGGGCGCCCAGTAATGAAAAACTGTTTTTT

j_call: TRBJ2-5
v_call: TRBV3-1
d_call: .
clone_size: .
cdr3_aa: CASRRGPGGETQYF
cdr3_nt: TGTGCCAGCCGCCGGGGGCCGGGGGGAGAGACCCAGTACTTC

j_call: TRBJ1-5
v_call: TRBV10-2
d_call: TRBD1
clone_size: .
cdr3_aa: CASSERDRPRPQHF
cdr3_nt: TGCGCCAGCAGTGAAAGGGACAGGCCGCGGCCCCAGCATTTT

j_call: TRBJ1-5
v_call: TRBV2
d_call: .
clone_size: .
cdr3_aa: CASSERGSSYQPQHF
cdr3_nt: TGTGCCAGCAGTGAAAGGGGGTCCTCTTATCAGCCCCAGCATTTT

j_call: TRBJ2-2
v_call: TRBV5-1
d_call: TRBD2
clone_size: many
cdr3_aa: CASSFGREGTGELFF
cdr3_nt: TGCGCCAGCAGCTTTGGCAGGGAGGGCACCGGGGAGCTGTTTTTT

j_call: TRBJ2-7
v_call: TRBV5-6
d_call: .
clone_size: .
cdr3_aa: CASSFHSVGNPYEQYF
cdr3_nt: TGTGCCAGCAGCTTCCATAGTGTGGGCAATCCCTACGAGCAGTACTTC

j_call: TRBJ2-7
v_call: TRBV25-1
d_call: .
clone_size: .
cdr3_aa: CASSPPRGSRSGEQYF
cdr3_nt: TGTGCCAGCAGTCCCCCTCGGGGCAGTCGTTCGGGGGAGCAGTACTTC

j_call: TRBJ2-3
v_call: TRBV4-2
d_call: .
clone_size: many
cdr3_aa: CASNQERGRITDTQYF
cdr3_nt: TGTGCCAGCAACCAGGAAAGGGGACGGATCACAGATACGCAGTATTTT

j_call: TRBJ1-6
v_call: TRBV3-1
d_call: .
clone_size: .
cdr3_aa: CASRRLGGSSYNSPLHF
cdr3_nt: TGTGCCAGCAGGCGACTAGGGGGGAGCTCCTATAATTCACCCCTCCACTTT

j_call: TRBJ1-6
v_call: TRBV5-1
d_call: .
clone_size: many
cdr3_aa: CASTLGDLSPLHF
cdr3_nt: TGCGCCAGCACCTTGGGGGACCTTTCACCCCTCCACTTT

j_call: TRBJ2-3
v_call: TRBV25-1
d_call: .
clone_size: few
cdr3_aa: CASTWTATDTQYF
cdr3_nt: TGTGCCAGCACTTGGACAGCCACAGATACGCAGTATTTT

j_call: TRBJ1-6
v_call: TRBV7-6
d_call: .
clone_size: .
cdr3_aa: CASSPWESNNSPLHF
cdr3_nt: TGCGCCAGCAGCCCGTGGGAGTCCAATAATTCACCCCTCCACTTT

j_call: TRBJ1-1
v_call: TRBV4-1
d_call: .
clone_size: many
cdr3_aa: CASSQVIPGTEAFF
cdr3_nt: TGCGCCAGCAGCCAAGTAATACCCGGGACAGAAGCTTTCTTT